This T cell receptor (beta chain) originates from a study of immune reconstitution after stem cell transplant in scleroderma. This clonotype was seen more than once but under ten times. Using its own MiXCR run on the RT-PCR reads, TCRdb lists one record per CDR3 protein. The sample shows 2,000 to 2,500 distinct CDR3 sequences, around 7% of them seen only once. V dropped 5 bases and J dropped 1; count of bases not matched to a gene: 13. The germline gives CDR1 GTSNPN, CDR2 SVGIG (reference sequence). The CDR3 sequence is 17 residues long. This TCR derives from a male donor with systemic sclerosis. The biological material was taken before or after autologous hematopoietic stem cell transplantation (not recorded which). The chain couples TRBV30 to TRBJ1-1; 10 nucleotides match TRBD1. The DNA for the CDR3 is TGTGCCTGGTCCCCCTTTGGGACAGGGGACCAGAACACTGAAGCTTTCTTT. Its protein is CAWSPFGTGDQNTEAFF.